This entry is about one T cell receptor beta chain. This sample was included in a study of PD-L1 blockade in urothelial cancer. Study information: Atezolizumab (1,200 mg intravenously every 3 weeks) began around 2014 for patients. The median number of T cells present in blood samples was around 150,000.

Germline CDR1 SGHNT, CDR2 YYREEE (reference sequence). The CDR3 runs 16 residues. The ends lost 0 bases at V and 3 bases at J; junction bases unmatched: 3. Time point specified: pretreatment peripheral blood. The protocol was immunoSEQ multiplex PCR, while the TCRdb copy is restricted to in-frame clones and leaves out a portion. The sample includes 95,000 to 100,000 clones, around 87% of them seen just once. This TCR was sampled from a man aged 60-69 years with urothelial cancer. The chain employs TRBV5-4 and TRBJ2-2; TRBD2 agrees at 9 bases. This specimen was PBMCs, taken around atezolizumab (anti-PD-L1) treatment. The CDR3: CASSLGLAEDTGELFF. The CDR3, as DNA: TGTGCCAGCAGCTTGGGACTAGCGGAGGACACCGGGGAGCTGTTTTTT.